These 30 T cell receptor beta chains came from one sample sequenced in a study of T cell repertoires in cytomegalovirus infection. TCRdb used MiXCR to reprocess the reads, holding one entry per CDR3 protein. The sample has about 260,000 distinct CDR3 sequences; approximately 10% are singletons. Sequenced: PBMCs. These TCRs come from a human donor in good health (CMV status not recorded). Some clones in this sample may be carry-over from other donors' samples.

Ten or more counts support this clonotype. V and J are TRBV7-8 and TRBJ2-6, with 10 bases matching TRBD1. The CDR3 extends over 17 amino acids. With 0 bases clipped from V and 4 bases from J, the junction kept 3 bases outside the gene matches. The germline gives CDR1 SGHVS, CDR2 FQNEAQ. In nucleotides, the CDR3 is TGTGCCAGCAGCTTAGCCGGGACAGGGGCCGGGGCCAACGTCCTGACTTTC. Protein: CASSLAGTGAGANVLTF.

This clonotype was seen a handful of times. The chain has TRBV20-1 and TRBJ2-1; D is ambiguous. CDR3 length: 15 amino acids. The V and J ends lost 0 bases and 0 bases respectively, with 9 bases between them. Looked up from germline, CDR1 is DFQATT and CDR2 is SNEGSKA (reference sequence). The CDR3 loop is CSARDGRYSYNEQFF. DNA for the CDR3: TGCAGTGCTAGAGATGGGCGTTACTCCTACAATGAGCAGTTCTTC.

This clonotype has ten or more counts. This sequence joins TRBV14 and TRBJ2-7, with a tentative D call TRBD1 (6 bases). Germline V gives CDR1 SGHDN, CDR2 FVKESK. V was cut by 1 base and J by 6 bases, with 19 bases left in between. The CDR3 extends over 16 amino acids. DNA for the CDR3: TGTGCCAGCAGCCAAGGTCGCGGGCAGGGGAGTGGCGAGCAGTACTTC. It specifies CASSQGRGQGSGEQYF.

This clonotype was observed many times. The chain uses TRBV7-2 and TRBJ1-2; D possibly corresponds to TRBD1 (6 bases). This CDR3 is 12 amino acids long. The V end was cut by 6 bases, the J end by 7 bases, with 12 bases between. Germline V gene data show CDR1 as SGHTA and CDR2 as FQGNSA. The CDR3 loop reads CASRSGGFGYTF. CDR3 DNA sequence: TGTGCCAGCAGATCGGGGGGCTTTGGCTACACCTTC.

This clonotype was detected ten times or more. The genes are TRBV9 and TRBJ2-2; the D is unclear. The V gene lost 0 bases and the J gene lost 3 bases, with 3 bases spanning the gap. The CDR3 contains 13 residues. Germline V gives CDR1 SGDLS, CDR2 YYNGEE. CDR3 coding DNA: TGTGCCAGCAGCGTAGCTTACACCGGGGAGCTGTTTTTT. It is translated as CASSVAYTGELFF.

At least ten counts were recorded for this clonotype. The genes are TRBV7-2 and TRBJ2-2, with D possibly matching TRBD1 (5 bases). Germline CDR1 and CDR2: SGHTA and FQGNSA. The ends were cut back, 6 bases at V and 3 bases at J, with 11 bases in the middle. The CDR3 has 14 residues. CDR3 sequence reads: CASRERQYTGELFF. Written as DNA, the CDR3 is TGTGCCAGCAGAGAACGACAGTACACCGGGGAGCTGTTTTTT.

At least ten counts were recorded for this clonotype. The rearrangement uses TRBV19 and TRBJ1-1; 7 nucleotides line up with TRBD1. CDR1 is LNHDA and CDR2 is SQIVND in the germline V gene (reference sequence). V lost 5 bases to trimming and J lost 4 bases; unmatched junction nucleotides: 4. CDR3 length: 13 amino acids. CDR3 sequence reads: CASSLHRGTEAFF. The CDR3 nucleotides read TGTGCCAGTAGTTTACACAGGGGCACTGAAGCTTTCTTT.

This clonotype was counted ten times or more. This sequence joins TRBV12-3 or TRBV12-4 and TRBJ2-7, with 7 bases identical to TRBD1. The V gene end was trimmed by 7 bases and the J gene end by 3 bases; junction bases not matched to a gene: 9. The CDR3 extends over 14 amino acids. CDR3 DNA sequence: TGTGCCAGCAAGATGGGACAGCCAGGCTACGAGCAGTACTTC. Translated: CASKMGQPGYEQYF.

This clonotype was seen a few times. The V and J genes are TRBV11-2 and TRBJ2-7; 8 bases are a match to TRBD1. CDR3 length equals 14 residues. Per the germline V gene, CDR1 is SGHAT and CDR2 is FQNNGV. The trim removed 1 base at V and 7 bases at J, leaving 6 bases unmatched. The CDR3 spells CASSLAGGRTEQYF. CDR3 coding DNA: TGTGCCAGCAGCTTAGCAGGGGGCCGGACGGAGCAGTACTTC.

This clonotype was detected many times. The CDR3 is CASTPPYGIITGELFF. In nucleotides, the CDR3 is TGTGCCAGCACCCCCCCCTACGGGATCATCACCGGGGAGCTGTTTTTT. The V gene is TRBV7-8, the J gene TRBJ2-2; perhaps TRBD2 as D (5 bases). Per the germline V gene, CDR1 is SGHVS and CDR2 is FQNEAQ. The V and J ends lost 7 bases and 4 bases respectively, with 19 bases between them. The CDR3 consists of 16 residues.

This clonotype was observed many times. V and J are TRBV7-2 and TRBJ1-3; 7 nucleotides agree with TRBD1. The CDR3 length is 15 residues. The V gene's germline CDR1 is SGHTA and CDR2 FQGNSA. Germline trimming cut 3 bases from V and 4 bases from J; bases unmatched to any gene: 6. The DNA of the CDR3 is TGTGCCAGCAGCTTGGGACAGACGGGGGGAAACACCATATATTTT. Protein product: CASSLGQTGGNTIYF. The whole variable domain, filled in from reference TRBV7-2 and TRBJ1-3, reads GAGVSQSPSNKVTEKGKDVELRCDPISGHTALYWYRQSLGQGLEFLIYFQGNSAPDKSGLPSDRFSAERTGGSVSTLTIQRTQQEDSAVYLCASSLGQTGGNTIYFGEGSWLTVV.

This clonotype came up many times. The chain recombines TRBV5-1 with TRBJ1-4; D is possibly TRBD1 (6 bases). The CDR3 consists of 15 residues. Trimming pared 5 bases from V and 5 bases from J, leaving 16 bases between. The germline CDR1 and CDR2 sequences are SGHRS and YFSETQ. The CDR3: CASRPGGRTNEKLFF. The CDR3 DNA follows: TGCGCCAGCAGACCCGGGGGCAGAACGAATGAAAAACTGTTTTTT. The full variable domain, its missing parts supplied by reference TRBV5-1 and TRBJ1-4, is KAGVTQTPRYLIKTRGQQVTLSCSPISGHRSVSWYQQTPGQGLQFLFEYFSETQRNKGNFPGRFSGRQFSNSRSEMNVSTLELGDSALYLCASRPGGRTNEKLFFGSGTQLSVL.

This clonotype was detected only a few times. The chain couples TRBV14 to TRBJ2-2; 10 bases map to TRBD2. Germline values: CDR1 SGHDN, CDR2 FVKESK. With V trimmed by 4 bases and J by 2 bases, 4 bases remained unmatched. The CDR3 spans 16 residues. CDR3 residues: CASSLTSGINTGELFF. The CDR3 DNA reads TGTGCCAGCAGCCTTACTAGCGGGATTAACACCGGGGAGCTGTTTTTT.

This clonotype was detected many times. This CDR3 is CASSLDGGSTDTQYF. CDR3 sequence (DNA): TGTGCCAGCAGCTTAGACGGGGGGTCTACAGATACGCAGTATTTT. The V call is TRBV7-2, the J call TRBJ2-3, with TRBD2 identical over 7 bases. This CDR3 spans 15 amino acids. The ends lost 1 base at V and 3 bases at J; junction bases unmatched: 4. The germline gives CDR1 SGHTA, CDR2 FQGNSA.

There are many counts of this clonotype. This rearrangement joins TRBV7-2 to TRBJ1-2; D unresolved. Germline lookup yields CDR1 SGHTA and CDR2 FQGNSA. The CDR3 has 14 residues. V lost 5 bases, J lost 5 bases, and 15 bases lay in between. The CDR3 reads CASSARTDQYGYTF. As DNA, the CDR3 is TGTGCCAGCAGCGCCAGGACCGATCAATATGGCTACACCTTC.

Ten or more counts support this clonotype. V gene TRBV7-2 combines with J gene TRBJ1-1, with no clear D. Looked up from germline, CDR1 is SGHTA and CDR2 is FQGNSA. Deletions cut 1 base from V and 1 base from J, with 10 bases between. This CDR3 comprises 15 residues. CDR3 in amino acids: CASSLVASPNTEAFF. CDR3 sequence (DNA): TGTGCCAGCAGCTTAGTTGCCAGCCCGAACACTGAAGCTTTCTTT. Supplemented by reference TRBV7-2 and TRBJ1-1, the full variable domain reads GAGVSQSPSNKVTEKGKDVELRCDPISGHTALYWYRQSLGQGLEFLIYFQGNSAPDKSGLPSDRFSAERTGGSVSTLTIQRTQQEDSAVYLCASSLVASPNTEAFFGQGTRLTVV.

In its sample, this clonotype was seen many times. J is TRBJ2-3 and V is TRBV14, with D hard to call. CDR1 is SGHDN, CDR2 FVKESK, per germline. Trimming removed 2 bases from V and 2 bases from J, with 11 bases in between. This CDR3 contains 15 residues. The CDR3 here is CASSQIGSYTDTQYF. The CDR3 bases are TGTGCCAGCAGCCAAATAGGCAGCTACACAGATACGCAGTATTTT.

This clonotype was seen ten or more times. The CDR3 region has the DNA TGTGCCAGCAGCTCGAGACCCGGAAAGTCTAATGAAAAACTGTTTTTT. This gives the protein CASSSRPGKSNEKLFF. The chain couples TRBV7-2 to TRBJ1-4; no reliable D call. This CDR3 region has 16 residues. The germline V and J ends were trimmed by 4 bases and 3 bases, with 15 bases remaining between them. The germline gives CDR1 SGHTA, CDR2 FQGNSA. The full variable domain, with the rest looked up from reference TRBV7-2 and TRBJ1-4, is GAGVSQSPSNKVTEKGKDVELRCDPISGHTALYWYRQSLGQGLEFLIYFQGNSAPDKSGLPSDRFSAERTGGSVSTLTIQRTQQEDSAVYLCASSSRPGKSNEKLFFGSGTQLSVL.

This clonotype has a count of ten or more. This rearrangement joins TRBV25-1 to TRBJ1-2; D gene unclear. The germline gives CDR1 MGHDK, CDR2 SYGVNS. Deletions cut 2 bases from V and 4 bases from J, with 17 bases between. This CDR3 comprises 16 residues. The CDR3 sequence is CASSENGKSKGYGYTF. The CDR3, as DNA: TGTGCCAGCAGTGAAAACGGGAAATCCAAGGGCTATGGCTACACCTTC.

This clonotype was counted at least ten times. The V and J genes are TRBV7-2 and TRBJ2-7, with D tentatively TRBD2 (5 bases). There are 15 residues in the CDR3. Germline lookup yields CDR1 SGHTA and CDR2 FQGNSA. V shed 5 bases and J shed 5 bases, with 19 bases lying between them. Here the CDR3 DNA reads TGTGCCAGCAGCCCCACGCTTAGCCCGAGGGACGAGCAGTACTTC. Its translation is CASSPTLSPRDEQYF.

This clonotype appeared many times. This chain uses TRBV5-4 with TRBJ1-2, with D unresolved. Germline assignment: CDR1 SGHNT and CDR2 YYREEE (reference sequence). The V gene lost 0 bases and the J gene lost 5 bases, with 17 bases spanning the gap. This CDR3 comprises 16 residues. The CDR3 here is CASSLALGTTSYGYTF. As DNA, the CDR3 is TGTGCCAGCAGCTTGGCCTTGGGAACAACAAGTTATGGCTACACCTTC.

This clonotype was found many times. The CDR3 nucleotides are TGTGCCAGTAGGAACCCACGGGACACTGCCTACGAGCAGTACTTC. It is translated as CASRNPRDTAYEQYF. The chain uses TRBV19 and TRBJ2-7; tentatively, D is TRBD1 (6 bases). V was trimmed by 6 bases and J by 2 bases, leaving 17 bases between them. From germline, CDR1 is LNHDA and CDR2 SQIVND (reference sequence). This CDR3 region has 15 residues.

The chain has TRBV7-2 and TRBJ2-1; perhaps TRBD2 as D (5 bases). V shed 2 bases and J shed 8 bases, with 10 bases lying between them. This CDR3 has 13 amino acids. Germline CDR1 and CDR2: SGHTA and FQGNSA. CDR3 nucleotides: TGTGCCAGCAGCTTAATCGGGATCGATGAGCAGTTCTTC. Its protein product is CASSLIGIDEQFF.

The CDR3 DNA reads TGTGCCAGCAAGACAGGGATGGGTACGCCCCTCCACTTT. Encoded protein: CASKTGMGTPLHF. The chain has TRBV27 and TRBJ1-6; TRBD1 matches at 7 bases. Trimming removed 7 bases from V and 13 bases from J; junction bases left unmatched: 10. The V gene's germline CDR1 is MNHEY and CDR2 SMNVEV (reference sequence). The length of the CDR3 is 13 residues.

This clonotype was seen many times. The chain employs TRBV7-2 and TRBJ2-1; D is perhaps TRBD2 (6 bases). Trimming took off 5 bases at V and 0 bases at J, with 17 bases between the two ends. CDR3 length equals 17 residues. Germline lookup yields CDR1 SGHTA and CDR2 FQGNSA. In DNA, the CDR3 is TGTGCCAGCAGCCCATTCCCGGCGGGGAGCTCCTACAATGAGCAGTTCTTC. The encoded protein is CASSPFPAGSSYNEQFF.

The J gene is TRBJ1-4, the V gene TRBV20-1; 7 positions match TRBD1. This CDR3 comprises 13 residues. J was trimmed by 5 bases and V by 5 bases; bases with no gene match: 5. CDR1 is DFQATT, CDR2 SNEGSKA, per germline (reference sequence). The CDR3 here is CSASGTDNEKLFF. The CDR3 DNA reads as TGCAGTGCTTCCGGGACAGACAATGAAAAACTGTTTTTT.

The chain carries TRBV5-1 and TRBJ1-1, with D uncertain. The V gene's germline CDR1 is SGHRS and CDR2 YFSETQ. V lost 3 bases to trimming and J lost 7 bases, with 19 bases between them. This CDR3 has 15 residues. Here the CDR3 DNA reads TGCGCCAGCAGCTGGGGATGGGGAATTGAGGGTGAAGCTTTCTTT. The encoded protein is CASSWGWGIEGEAFF.

The table lists this clonotype with many counts. The chain joins TRBV7-2 to TRBJ2-7; the match to TRBD1 covers 7 bases. V shed 2 bases and J 3 bases; nucleotides not matched to a gene: 4. Germline V CDR1 and CDR2: SGHTA, FQGNSA. This CDR3 comprises 14 residues. In DNA, the CDR3 is TGTGCCAGCAGCTTAACGGGACAGTTCTACGAGCAGTACTTC. This sequence encodes CASSLTGQFYEQYF.

Worth noting for this clonotype: This clone may be a read error of a much larger clone one base away. The rearrangement joins TRBV7-2 to TRBJ2-4, with 8 bases lining up with TRBD2. With 6 bases clipped from V and 0 bases from J, the junction kept 16 bases outside the gene matches. CDR1 SGHTA and CDR2 FQGNSA come from the germline V gene. The CDR3 contains 19 residues. The CDR3 reads CTSSLMTGRAEPAKNIQYF. In nucleotides, the CDR3 is TGTACCAGCAGTCTTATGACCGGGAGGGCGGAACCAGCCAAAAACATTCAGTACTTC.

The chain links TRBV7-2 to TRBJ2-7, with TRBD1 as a possible D gene (6 bases). This CDR3 has 15 residues. The germline V gene encodes CDR1 SGHTA and CDR2 FQGNSA. Trimming removed 5 bases at V and 5 bases at J, with 19 bases between. CDR3 in amino acids: CASSPTGLQAHEQYF. The CDR3 DNA follows: TGTGCCAGCAGCCCCACAGGGCTTCAGGCACACGAGCAGTACTTC.